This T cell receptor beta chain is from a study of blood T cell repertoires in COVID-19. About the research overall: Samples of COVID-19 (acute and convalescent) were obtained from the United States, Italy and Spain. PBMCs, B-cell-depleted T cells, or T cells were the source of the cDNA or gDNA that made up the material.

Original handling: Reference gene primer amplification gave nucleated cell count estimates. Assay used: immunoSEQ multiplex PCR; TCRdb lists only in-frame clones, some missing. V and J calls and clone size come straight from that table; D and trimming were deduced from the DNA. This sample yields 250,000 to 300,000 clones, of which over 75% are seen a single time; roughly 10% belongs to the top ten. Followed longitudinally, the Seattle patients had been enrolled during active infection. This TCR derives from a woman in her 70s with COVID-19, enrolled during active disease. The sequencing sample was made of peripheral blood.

CDR3 nucleotide sequence: TGTGCCAGCAGCCAAGGACAGGGGTTCCACAATGAGCAGTTCTTC. This encodes CASSQGQGFHNEQFF. This rearrangement joins TRBV3-1 (or the pseudogene TRBV3-2) to TRBJ2-1; 8 nucleotides line up with TRBD1. From germline, CDR1 is LGHDT and CDR2 YNNKEL (reference sequence). V shed 1 base and J 5 bases; nucleotides not matched to a gene: 4. This CDR3 is 15 amino acids long.